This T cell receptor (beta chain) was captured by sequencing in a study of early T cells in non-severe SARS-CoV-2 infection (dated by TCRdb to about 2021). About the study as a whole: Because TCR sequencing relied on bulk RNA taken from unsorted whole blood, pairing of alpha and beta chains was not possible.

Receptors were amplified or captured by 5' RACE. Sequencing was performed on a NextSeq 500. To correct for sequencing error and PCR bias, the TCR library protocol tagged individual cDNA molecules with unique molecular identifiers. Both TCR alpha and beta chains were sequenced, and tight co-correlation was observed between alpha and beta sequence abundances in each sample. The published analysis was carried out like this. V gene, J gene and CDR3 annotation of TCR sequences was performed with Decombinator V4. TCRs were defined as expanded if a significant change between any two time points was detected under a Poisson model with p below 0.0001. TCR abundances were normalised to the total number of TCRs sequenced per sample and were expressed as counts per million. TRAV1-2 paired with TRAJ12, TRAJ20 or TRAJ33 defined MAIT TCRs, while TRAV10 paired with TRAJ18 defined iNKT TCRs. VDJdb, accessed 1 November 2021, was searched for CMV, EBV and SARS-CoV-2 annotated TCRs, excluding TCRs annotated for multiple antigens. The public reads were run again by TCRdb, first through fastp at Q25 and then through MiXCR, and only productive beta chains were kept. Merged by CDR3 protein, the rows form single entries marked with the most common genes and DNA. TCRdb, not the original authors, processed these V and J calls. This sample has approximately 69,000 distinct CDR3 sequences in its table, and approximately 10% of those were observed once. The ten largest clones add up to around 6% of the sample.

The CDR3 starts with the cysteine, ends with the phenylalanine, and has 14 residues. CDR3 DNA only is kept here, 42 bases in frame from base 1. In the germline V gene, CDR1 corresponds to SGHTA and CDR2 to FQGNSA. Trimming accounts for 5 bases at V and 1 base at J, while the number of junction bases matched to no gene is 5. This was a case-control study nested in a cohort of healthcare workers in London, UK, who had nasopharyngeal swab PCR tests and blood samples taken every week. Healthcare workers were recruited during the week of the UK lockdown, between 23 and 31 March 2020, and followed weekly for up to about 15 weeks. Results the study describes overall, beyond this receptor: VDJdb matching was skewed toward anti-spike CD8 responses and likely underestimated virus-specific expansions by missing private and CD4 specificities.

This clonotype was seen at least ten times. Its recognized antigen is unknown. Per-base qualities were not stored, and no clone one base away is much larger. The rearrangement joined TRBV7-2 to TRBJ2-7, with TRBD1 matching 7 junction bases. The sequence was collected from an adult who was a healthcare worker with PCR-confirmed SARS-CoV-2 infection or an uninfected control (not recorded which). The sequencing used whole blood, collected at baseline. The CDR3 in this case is CASSADRASYEQYF. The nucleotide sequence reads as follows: TGTGCCAGCAGCGCAGACAGGGCATCCTACGAGCAGTACTTC.